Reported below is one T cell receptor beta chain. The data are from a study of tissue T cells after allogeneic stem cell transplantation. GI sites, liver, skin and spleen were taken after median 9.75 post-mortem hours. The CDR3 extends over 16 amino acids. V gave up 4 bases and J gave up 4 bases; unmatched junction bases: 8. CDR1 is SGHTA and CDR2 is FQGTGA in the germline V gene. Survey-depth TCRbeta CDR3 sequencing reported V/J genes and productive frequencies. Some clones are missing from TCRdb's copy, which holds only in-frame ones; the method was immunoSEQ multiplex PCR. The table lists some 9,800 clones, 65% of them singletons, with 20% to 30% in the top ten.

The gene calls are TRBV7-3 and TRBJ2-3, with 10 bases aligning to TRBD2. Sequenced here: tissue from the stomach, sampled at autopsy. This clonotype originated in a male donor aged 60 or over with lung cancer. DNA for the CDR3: TGTGCCAGCAGCTCCCCCGGGACTAGCGTGCCAGATACGCAGTATTTT. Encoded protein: CASSSPGTSVPDTQYF.